The next 32 T cell receptor beta chains were all read from a single sample in a study of blood T cell repertoires in COVID-19. Sequenced by immunoSEQ multiplex PCR; TCRdb stores in-frame clones only, minus some. The sample shows approximately 70,000 clones, approximately 92% of them seen only once. Input material: peripheral blood. The receptors were gathered from a human donor with active COVID-19. The donor label of this sample is uncertain.

The CDR3 loop reads CASSFHCNYGYTF. The CDR3 coding sequence is TGTGCCAGCAGCTTCCACTGTAACTATGGCTACACCTTC. V gene TRBV21-1 combines with J gene TRBJ1-2. TRBV21-1 is reported as a pseudogene. The CDR3 loop spans 13 amino acids.

This rearrangement joins TRBV9 to TRBJ1-4, with a weak D call TRBD1 (5 bases). V lost 3 bases and J 4 bases, leaving 10 bases between the germline ends. From germline, CDR1 is SGDLS and CDR2 YYNGEE. CDR3 size: 14 residues. Here the CDR3 reads CASSGDRLNEKLFF. The CDR3 coding sequence is TGTGCCAGCAGCGGAGACAGACTTAATGAAAAACTGTTTTTT.

This chain uses TRBV15 with TRBJ1-1; D may be TRBD1 (5 bases). The V gene lost 5 bases and the J gene lost 0 bases, with 16 bases spanning the gap. This CDR3 is built from 16 residues. Germline CDR1 LNHNV, CDR2 YYDKDF (reference sequence). The CDR3 sequence is CATSGGAQPLNTEAFF. CDR3 coding DNA: TGTGCCACCAGCGGTGGGGCACAGCCGTTGAACACTGAAGCTTTCTTT.

The chain recombines TRBV7-7 with TRBJ2-1; perhaps TRBD2 as D (6 bases). The CDR3 contains 14 residues. Germline V gene lookup returns CDR1 SSHAT and CDR2 FNYEAQ (reference sequence). Trimming cost V 0 bases and J 6 bases, with 9 bases left between them. CDR3: CASSLAETSNEQFF. The CDR3 coding sequence is TGTGCCAGCAGCTTAGCTGAGACTAGCAATGAGCAGTTCTTC.

This clone was seen a handful of times. The CDR3 loop is CASSLEQVTEAFF. The CDR3 nucleotides are TGTGCCAGCAGCTTAGAGCAGGTTACTGAAGCTTTCTTT. The chain links TRBV7-9 to TRBJ1-1; D uncertain. The CDR3 is 13 amino acids. V lost 1 base to trimming and J lost 5 bases, with 8 bases between them. CDR1 is SEHNR, CDR2 FQNEAQ, per germline (reference sequence).

The V gene is TRBV15, the J gene TRBJ1-5; D unclear. The germline V gene has CDR1 LNHNV and CDR2 YYDKDF (reference sequence). The CDR3 runs 15 residues. V lost 1 base and J lost 2, with 9 bases in between. The CDR3 protein is CATSRASLGNQPQHF. In DNA, the CDR3 is TGTGCCACCAGCAGAGCCAGTCTCGGCAATCAGCCCCAGCATTTT.

With respect to this clone: Other DNA sequences in the sample encode the same CDR3. The gene calls are TRBV18 and TRBJ1-1, with D possibly TRBD1 on 6 matching bases. The ends were cut back, 3 bases at V and 0 bases at J, with 11 bases in the middle. The CDR3 is made up of 15 amino acids. Per germline, CDR1 KGHSH and CDR2 LQKENI. DNA of the CDR3: TGTGCCAGCTCACCGCCCGGACAGTTGAACACTGAAGCTTTCTTT. Translation gives CASSPPGQLNTEAFF.

The chain combines TRBV19 with TRBJ2-1; TRBD1 is a possible D gene (5 bases). Per the germline V gene, CDR1 is LNHDA and CDR2 is SQIVND (reference sequence). V was pared by 6 bases and J by 3 bases, with 12 bases between. The CDR3 sequence is 14 residues long. The CDR3 loop is CASRVGPNYNEQFF. In DNA form, the CDR3 reads TGTGCCAGTAGGGTGGGGCCGAACTACAATGAGCAGTTCTTC.

The chain links TRBV29-1 to TRBJ2-5, with TRBD2 as a possible D gene (6 bases). Between the trimmed V and J ends, which lost 3 bases and 4 bases, there was a span of 9 bases. From germline, CDR1 is SQVTM and CDR2 ANQGSEA. The CDR3 covers 12 residues. Here the CDR3 DNA reads TGCAGCGTTGAGGTCGGGGGAGAGACCCAGTACTTC. Amino acids: CSVEVGGETQYF.

The J gene is TRBJ2-3, the V gene TRBV7-8; 9 bases align to TRBD1. The germline CDR1 and CDR2 sequences are SGHVS and FQNEAQ. The CDR3 is 17 residues long. V lost 5 bases to trimming and J lost 4 bases; unmatched junction nucleotides: 13. CDR3 in DNA: TGTGCCAGCAGCCCCAGGGATAGGGGACAGGGACCAGATACGCAGTATTTT. Its translation is CASSPRDRGQGPDTQYF.

V and J are TRBV6-2 or TRBV6-3 and TRBJ2-1; 9 bases agree with TRBD1. The J segment lost 9 bases and the V segment lost 6 bases, leaving 6 bases of the junction unmatched. The CDR3 spans 13 residues. CDR1 MNHEY and CDR2 SVGEGT come from the germline V gene. CDR3 nucleotide sequence: TGTGCCAGCAGCCTACAGGGGGCGCTTGAGCAGTTCTTC. Translating gives CASSLQGALEQFF.

The chain couples TRBV28 to TRBJ1-6; D is ambiguous. The CDR3 runs to 16 residues. With 3 bases removed from V and 0 bases from J, the gap between germline ends came to 9 bases. In germline, CDR1 is MDHEN, CDR2 SYDVKM. In DNA, the CDR3 is TGTGCCAGCAGTTTGGTAACTTCCTCCTATAATTCACCCCTCCACTTT. Translated, it gives CASSLVTSSYNSPLHF.

This clone has only one observation. This chain connects TRBV7-2 to TRBJ2-2; 8 nucleotides line up with TRBD1. This CDR3 has 15 residues. J lost 5 bases, V lost 5 bases, and 7 bases had no gene match. Germline-derived CDR1 and CDR2 are SGHTA and FQGNSA. DNA for the CDR3: TGTGCCAGCAGCACGGACAGGGTGGGGACCGGGGAGCTGTTTTTT. Translation: CASSTDRVGTGELFF.

The J gene is TRBJ2-7, the V gene TRBV10-3, with TRBD2 matching 12 bases. CDR3 size: 15 residues. Germline V gene data show CDR1 as ENHRY and CDR2 as SYGVKD. V gave up 4 bases and J gave up 0 bases; unmatched junction bases: 1. The CDR3 sequence is CAISGTSGVSYEQYF. The CDR3 DNA reads as TGTGCCATCAGTGGGACTAGCGGGGTCTCCTACGAGCAGTACTTC.

V is TRBV29-1 and J is TRBJ2-4, with D maybe TRBD1 (5 bases). Trimming took 4 bases from V and 6 from J, leaving 16 bases between them. The germline CDR1 and CDR2 sequences are SQVTM and ANQGSEA. The CDR3 is made up of 14 amino acids. The chain's CDR3 is CSVVLAGMGNIQYF. The CDR3, as DNA: TGCAGCGTTGTTCTGGCAGGGATGGGAAACATTCAGTACTTC.

The rearrangement links TRBV28 to TRBJ1-2; weak D call: TRBD1 (5 bases). The CDR3 is made up of 14 amino acids. Germline lookup yields CDR1 MDHEN and CDR2 SYDVKM. With 5 bases removed from V and 4 bases from J, the gap between germline ends came to 14 bases. The CDR3 here is CASSVGGAAYGYTF. CDR3 nucleotides: TGTGCCAGCAGTGTGGGAGGGGCCGCCTATGGCTACACCTTC.

The gene calls are TRBV27 and TRBJ2-7, with 8 bases matching TRBD2. CDR1 is MNHEY and CDR2 is SMNVEV in the germline V gene (reference sequence). V gave up 1 base and J gave up 0 bases; unmatched junction bases: 8. The CDR3 is 17 amino acids. CDR3 region: CASSLFIAGGSSYEQYF. The CDR3 nucleotides read TGTGCCAGCAGTTTATTTATCGCGGGAGGCAGCTCCTACGAGCAGTACTTC.

The V and J genes are TRBV4-3 and TRBJ2-7, with TRBD2 matching 9 bases. The germline CDR1 and CDR2 sequences are LGHNA and YSLEER. V was pared by 0 bases and J by 5 bases, with 2 bases of the junction left unmatched. The CDR3 contains 14 residues. The CDR3 is CASSQDSGRNEQYF. The DNA for the CDR3 is TGCGCCAGCAGCCAAGATAGCGGGAGAAACGAGCAGTACTTC.

The chain employs TRBV19 and TRBJ2-6, with D possibly being TRBD1 (6 bases). V lost 5 bases to trimming and J lost 0 bases, with 8 bases between them. This CDR3 region has 15 residues. Germline V lookup: CDR1 LNHDA, CDR2 SQIVND (reference sequence). The CDR3 nucleotides read TGTGCCAGTAGTCAGGACAGCTCTGGGGCCAACGTCCTGACTTTC. The encoded protein is CASSQDSSGANVLTF.

V usage is TRBV28 and J usage is TRBJ2-2; TRBD2 agrees at 7 bases. From germline, CDR1 is MDHEN and CDR2 SYDVKM. The V segment lost 6 bases and the J segment 4 bases; nucleotides outside the gene matches: 8. CDR3 length: 15 residues. The chain's CDR3 is CASRYRQRGTGELFF. The CDR3 coding sequence is TGTGCCAGCAGGTATCGACAGCGGGGCACCGGGGAGCTGTTTTTT.

This chain joins TRBV6-5 and TRBJ1-1; 8 bases fit TRBD1. The CDR3 runs to 14 residues. V lost 6 bases and J lost 9; bases outside the gene matches: 12. The V gene's germline CDR1 is MNHEY and CDR2 SVGAGI. CDR3 in amino acids: CASSTDRGRGQAFF. The CDR3 DNA reads TGTGCCAGCAGCACCGACAGGGGACGCGGTCAAGCTTTCTTT.

V and J are TRBV11-1 and TRBJ2-7, with D uncertain. Germline loops: CDR1 SGHAT, CDR2 FQDESV (reference sequence). V shed 5 bases and J shed 4 bases, with 6 bases lying between them. This CDR3 region has 11 residues. For the CDR3, the DNA is TGTGCCAGCAGCACGGTATACGAGCAGTACTTC. It yields the protein CASSTVYEQYF.

The CDR3 nucleotides are TGTGCCAGCAGTGGTCAAGCGGGAAATGAGCAGTTCTTC. This sequence encodes CASSGQAGNEQFF. The rearrangement uses TRBV9 and TRBJ2-1; the match to TRBD2 covers 7 bases. From germline, CDR1 is SGDLS and CDR2 YYNGEE. CDR3 length: 13 residues. The junction had 6 bases not matched to a gene; V was cut back by 5 bases and J by 7 bases.

The CDR3 loop reads CASSIGRDRGDYEQYF. The CDR3 nucleotides read TGTGCCAGTAGTATAGGCCGGGACAGGGGAGATTACGAGCAGTACTTC. J is TRBJ2-7 and V is TRBV19; 10 bases match TRBD1. This CDR3 has 16 amino acids. Germline V gene lookup returns CDR1 LNHDA and CDR2 SQIVND (reference sequence). Trimming took 1 base from V and 4 from J; bases not matched to a gene: 7.

The J gene is TRBJ1-6, the V gene TRBV30; 8 bases are shared with TRBD1. The CDR3 extends over 15 amino acids. Losses at the gene ends were 0 bases for V and 7 bases for J; bases not matched to a gene: 5. Germline V lookup: CDR1 GTSNPN, CDR2 SVGIG (reference sequence). The chain's CDR3 is CAWSVRGQGNSPLHF. The CDR3 DNA is TGTGCCTGGAGTGTACGTGGACAGGGAAATTCACCCCTCCACTTT. Using reference TRBV30 and TRBJ1-6 for the parts outside the CDR3, the full variable domain is SQTIHQWPATLVQPVGSPLSLECTVEGTSNPNLYWYRQAAGRGLQLLFYSVGIGQISSEVPQNLSASRPQDRQFILSSKKLLLSDSGFYLCAWSVRGQGNSPLHFGNGTRLTVT.

V usage is TRBV6-1 and J usage is TRBJ1-1; 9 bases match TRBD1. The J segment lost 3 bases and the V segment lost 3 bases, leaving 2 bases of the junction unmatched. The germline CDR1 and CDR2 sequences are MNHNS and SASEGT. The CDR3 is 14 residues long. The CDR3 bases are TGTGCCAGCAGTGACCGGGACAGGGACACTGAAGCTTTCTTT. This gives the protein CASSDRDRDTEAFF.

The chain carries TRBV28 and TRBJ2-5; tentatively, D is TRBD2 (6 bases). Germline V gene lookup returns CDR1 MDHEN and CDR2 SYDVKM. The V end was cut by 5 bases, the J end by 5 bases, with 15 bases between. The CDR3 has 14 amino acids. As DNA, the CDR3 is TGTGCCAGCAGTCCCAGCGGGTTTAAGGAGACCCAGTACTTC. This encodes CASSPSGFKETQYF.

The chain joins TRBV27 to TRBJ1-6, with TRBD1 matching 9 bases. V shed 4 bases, J shed 8 bases, and the junction held 6 bases outside the gene matches. Germline values: CDR1 MNHEY, CDR2 SMNVEV (reference sequence). The CDR3 has 15 amino acids. The CDR3 sequence is CASSSGQGRDSPLHF. CDR3 coding DNA: TGTGCCAGCAGTTCGGGACAGGGTCGTGATTCACCCCTCCACTTT.

The genes are TRBV10-3 and TRBJ1-2; D remains unclear. V shed 0 bases and J shed 8 bases, with 16 bases lying between them. CDR1 and CDR2 (germline): ENHRY, SYGVKD. The CDR3 spans 15 residues. CDR3: CAISESLTSLKGYTF. CDR3 DNA sequence: TGTGCCATCAGTGAGTCGCTCACTAGTCTTAAGGGCTACACCTTC.

This clone was found once. This chain joins TRBV4-1 and TRBJ2-3; 11 nucleotides align to TRBD2. CDR1 is MGHRA, CDR2 YSYEKL, per germline. The CDR3 runs 16 residues. After removal of 4 bases from V and 3 bases from J, the junction contained 6 bases not matched to a gene. In DNA, the CDR3 is TGCGCCAGCAGCCCCCTACTAGCGGGAGTGACAGATACGCAGTATTTT. Residues: CASSPLLAGVTDTQYF.

CDR3 residues: CASSPRLKAGSAEAFF. The CDR3 region has the DNA TGTGCCAGCAGCCCCCGTCTAAAAGCGGGTAGCGCTGAAGCTTTCTTT. The J gene is TRBJ1-1, the V gene TRBV9; no clear D gene. The germline V gene encodes CDR1 SGDLS and CDR2 YYNGEE. The CDR3 is made up of 16 amino acids. The ends were cut back, 4 bases at V and 6 bases at J, with 22 bases in the middle.

The chain recombines TRBV9 with TRBJ2-1; D might be TRBD1 (6 bases). From germline, CDR1 is SGDLS and CDR2 YYNGEE. The CDR3 has 15 residues. Trimming stripped 0 bases from V and 6 bases from J, with 13 bases between. CDR3 sequence reads: CASSVGGHSANEQFF. Here the CDR3 DNA reads TGTGCCAGCAGCGTAGGGGGACACTCGGCCAATGAGCAGTTCTTC.